The 9 T cell receptor beta chains presented below share a single source sample, sequenced in a study of long-term antiretroviral therapy in people with HIV. The libraries were made with immunoSEQ v3.0 at survey level. The assay was immunoSEQ multiplex PCR, and TCRdb's table has in-frame clones only and misses some. The sample has about 50,000 clones; about 81% are singletons. Sequenced here: unsorted PBMCs, sampled 0.8 years after starting antiretroviral therapy. These receptors originate from a woman between 18 and 29 years old with HIV.

The genes are TRBV6-5 and TRBJ2-1; possibly TRBD2 for D (6 bases). Germline lookup yields CDR1 MNHEY and CDR2 SVGAGI. Trimming took off 6 bases at V and 0 bases at J, with 12 bases between the two ends. CDR3 length: 15 residues. The CDR3 region has the DNA TGTGCCAGCAGCCGAGCGGGCAGCTCCTACAATGAGCAGTTCTTC. This gives the protein CASSRAGSSYNEQFF.

V gene TRBV11-3 combines with J gene TRBJ2-2, with 11 bases fitting TRBD2. The length of the CDR3 is 19 residues. The germline CDR1 and CDR2 sequences are SGHNT and YENEEA. J lost 6 bases, V lost 5 bases, and 17 bases had no gene match. The CDR3, as DNA: TGTGCCAGCAGCCCTAGTCCCGGGACTAGCGGTGGGCGTCCCGGGGAGCTGTTTTTT. Its translation: CASSPSPGTSGGRPGELFF. Looking up the rest from reference TRBV11-3 and TRBJ2-2 gives the full variable domain: EAGVVQSPRYKIIEKKQPVAFWCNPISGHNTLYWYLQNLGQGPELLIRYENEEAVDDSQLPKDRFSAERLKGVDSTLKIQPAELGDSAVYLCASSPSPGTSGGRPGELFFGEGSRLTVL.

The rearrangement uses TRBV4-1 and TRBJ2-7; 9 bases are shared with TRBD2. CDR3 length: 14 amino acids. CDR1 and CDR2 from the germline V gene are MGHRA and YSYEKL. J gave up 4 bases and V 3 bases, and 4 bases lay outside the gene matches. The CDR3 DNA is TGCGCCAGCAGCCAGTGGACTAGCGCGTACGAGCAGTACTTC. This codes for CASSQWTSAYEQYF.

The chain recombines TRBV7-9 with TRBJ2-7; perhaps TRBD2 as D (5 bases). Germline V gene data show CDR1 as SEHNR and CDR2 as FQNEAQ (reference sequence). With 5 bases removed from V and 2 bases from J, the gap between germline ends came to 13 bases. There are 14 residues in the CDR3. The CDR3 nucleotides read TGTGCCAGCAGCCCCCACGGACTTACCTACGAGCAGTACTTC. Its translation: CASSPHGLTYEQYF.

The chain recombines TRBV6-6 with TRBJ1-2, with D tentatively TRBD1 (5 bases). Trimming removed 3 bases at V and 7 bases at J, with 21 bases between. The CDR3 is 16 amino acids. The germline V gene encodes CDR1 MNHNY and CDR2 SVGAGI (reference sequence). CDR3 protein: CASSYRPDGGGRGYTF. In DNA form, the CDR3 reads TGTGCCAGCAGTTATCGACCCGACGGCGGGGGACGTGGCTACACCTTC.

The rearrangement joins TRBV15 to TRBJ2-5; TRBD2 is a possible D gene (6 bases). CDR3 length: 15 residues. V was cut by 3 bases and J by 3 bases, with 14 bases left in between. CDR1 is LNHNV, CDR2 YYDKDF, per germline (reference sequence). In DNA form, the CDR3 reads TGTGCCACCAGCAGTGACCCGGGACTTAAAGAGACCCAGTACTTC. Its translation is CATSSDPGLKETQYF.

The chain carries TRBV9 and TRBJ2-2; no firm D call. This CDR3 has 14 amino acids. The V end was cut by 0 bases, the J end by 3 bases, with 6 bases between. The germline CDR1 and CDR2 sequences are SGDLS and YYNGEE. CDR3 residues: CASSVGGYTGELFF. CDR3 DNA sequence: TGTGCCAGCAGCGTAGGGGGTTACACCGGGGAGCTGTTTTTT.

The rearrangement uses TRBV28 and TRBJ2-7; D may be TRBD1 or TRBD2 (6 bases each). V was shortened by 4 bases and J by 0 bases, with 13 bases between the two germline ends. This CDR3 is 15 amino acids long. The germline CDR1 and CDR2 sequences are MDHEN and SYDVKM. CDR3 region: CASSWTGAISYEQYF. CDR3 sequence (DNA): TGTGCCAGCAGTTGGACGGGGGCAATCTCCTACGAGCAGTACTTC. Drawing the rest from reference TRBV28 and TRBJ2-7, the complete variable domain is DVKVTQSSRYLVKRTGEKVFLECVQDMDHENMFWYRQDPGLGLRLIYFSYDVKMKEKGDIPEGYSVSREKKERFSLILESASTNQTSMYLCASSWTGAISYEQYFGPGTRLTVT.

The chain combines TRBV25-1 with TRBJ2-7; D is unresolved. This CDR3 is 13 amino acids long. Germline CDR1 MGHDK, CDR2 SYGVNS. Trimming cost V 2 bases and J 4 bases, with 9 bases left between them. CDR3: CASSEAAVYEQYF. The CDR3 coding sequence is TGTGCCAGCAGTGAAGCGGCGGTTTACGAGCAGTACTTC.